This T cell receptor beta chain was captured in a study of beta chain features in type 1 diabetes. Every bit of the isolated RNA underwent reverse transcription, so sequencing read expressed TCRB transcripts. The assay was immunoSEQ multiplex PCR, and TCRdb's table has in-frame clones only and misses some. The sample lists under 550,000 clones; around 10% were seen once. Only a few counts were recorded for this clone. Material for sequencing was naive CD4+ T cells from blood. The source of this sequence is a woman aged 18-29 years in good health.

CDR3 sequence: CASSVAPGQGRFF. CDR3 coding DNA: TGTGCCAGCAGCGTCGCGCCGGGACAGGGGCGGTTTTTT. The chain links TRBV9 to TRBJ2-2; 10 bases are a match to TRBD1. Germline CDR1 reads SGDLS; CDR2 reads YYNGEE. The ends lost 2 bases at V and 16 bases at J; junction bases unmatched: 8. The CDR3 has 13 amino acids.